A single sample gave rise to the 18 T cell receptor beta chains below, sequenced in a study of blood T cell repertoires in COVID-19. Generated by immunoSEQ multiplex PCR, the TCRdb table keeps only in-frame clones and is missing some. The repertoire has roughly 120,000 clones, roughly nine tenths of them found once; the top ten carry 6% to 9.5%. Sequencing input: peripheral blood. The source of these receptors is a man aged 70 or older who had recovered from COVID-19.

The CDR3 protein is CASSRIPKAGGLGETQYF. CDR3 bases: TGCGCCAGCAGCCGTATACCGAAAGCGGGAGGGCTCGGAGAGACCCAGTACTTC. The chain employs TRBV5-1 and TRBJ2-5, with 10 bases aligning to TRBD2. With 4 bases clipped from V and 4 bases from J, the junction kept 16 bases outside the gene matches. The germline V gene encodes CDR1 SGHRS and CDR2 YFSETQ. The CDR3 is made up of 18 amino acids. The full variable domain, completed using reference TRBV5-1 and TRBJ2-5, is KAGVTQTPRYLIKTRGQQVTLSCSPISGHRSVSWYQQTPGQGLQFLFEYFSETQRNKGNFPGRFSGRQFSNSRSEMNVSTLELGDSALYLCASSRIPKAGGLGETQYFGPGTRLLVL.

The V gene is TRBV7-2, the J gene TRBJ2-3; D is unclear. V lost 1 base to trimming and J lost 4 bases, with 9 bases between them. Germline lookup yields CDR1 SGHTA and CDR2 FQGNSA. The CDR3 is made up of 14 amino acids. Written as DNA, the CDR3 is TGTGCCAGCAGCTTAGAAGCGTCCGCAGATACGCAGTATTTT. Translating gives CASSLEASADTQYF.

J is TRBJ1-1 and V is TRBV19, with D possibly TRBD1 on 6 matching bases. The CDR3 extends over 15 amino acids. Germline V lookup: CDR1 LNHDA, CDR2 SQIVND (reference sequence). Trimming shortened V by 8 bases and J by 4 bases, and 20 bases separated the two germline ends. The CDR3 DNA follows: TGTGCCAGTGCCCTCCTTAGACAGGCGACCACTGAAGCTTTCTTT. Its protein is CASALLRQATTEAFF.

The chain recombines TRBV2 with TRBJ2-2; D call uncertain. The CDR3 sequence is 11 residues long. Germline V gene lookup returns CDR1 SNHLY and CDR2 FYNNEI. Trimming took 6 bases from V and 3 from J, leaving 2 bases between them. CDR3 DNA sequence: TGTGCCAGCAGCTACACCGGGGAGCTGTTTTTT. Translating gives CASSYTGELFF. The variable domain in full, with the rest retrieved from reference TRBV2 and TRBJ2-2, is EPEVTQTPSHQVTQMGQEVILRCVPISNHLYFYWYRQILGQKVEFLVSFYNNEISEKSEIFDDQFSVERPDGSNFTLKIRSTKLEDSAMYFCASSYTGELFFGEGSRLTVL.

This clone was recorded many times. The V gene is TRBV5-1, the J gene TRBJ2-1; TRBD2 might be the D (6 bases). From germline, CDR1 is SGHRS and CDR2 YFSETQ. V gave up 4 bases and J gave up 4 bases, with 15 bases separating them. This CDR3 region has 15 residues. DNA of the CDR3: TGCGCCAGCAGCCTGTGGGGGGAGATTTACAATGAGCAGTTCTTC. Encoded protein: CASSLWGEIYNEQFF.

The chain recombines TRBV5-6 with TRBJ1-2; a weak D match, TRBD1 (6 bases). Germline-derived CDR1 and CDR2 are SGHDT and YYEEEE. The V gene lost 4 bases and the J gene lost 0 bases, with 16 bases spanning the gap. The CDR3 is 16 residues long. The CDR3 sequence: CASSPWRGGANYGYTF. CDR3 nucleotides: TGTGCCAGCAGCCCGTGGAGGGGGGGGGCTAACTATGGCTACACCTTC.

V usage is TRBV7-9 and J usage is TRBJ1-1; D gene ambiguous. V shed 5 bases and J shed 1 base, with 8 bases lying between them. The length of the CDR3 is 13 residues. Germline CDR1 reads SEHNR; CDR2 reads FQNEAQ (reference sequence). CDR3: CASSANRNTEAFF. CDR3 nucleotides: TGTGCCAGCAGCGCGAACAGGAACACTGAAGCTTTCTTT.

The genes are TRBV7-8 and TRBJ2-7; 9 bases line up with TRBD1. Germline lookup yields CDR1 SGHVS and CDR2 FQNEAQ. This CDR3 has 14 amino acids. With V trimmed by 5 bases and J by 5 bases, 7 bases remained unmatched. In nucleotides, the CDR3 is TGTGCCAGCAGCAACAGGGGGCCCAACGACGAGCAGTACTTC. Translated, it gives CASSNRGPNDEQYF.

The J gene is TRBJ1-5, the V gene TRBV28, with 9 bases lining up with TRBD1. CDR1 and CDR2 (germline): MDHEN, SYDVKM. The V segment lost 4 bases and the J segment 5 bases; nucleotides outside the gene matches: 9. The CDR3 extends over 16 amino acids. The CDR3 DNA follows: TGTGCCAGCAGTTCAGGACGACAGGGGGTCTATCAGCCCCAGCATTTT. This translates into CASSSGRQGVYQPQHF.

The gene calls are TRBV7-2 and TRBJ2-5, with 7 bases identical to TRBD1. The CDR3 has 14 residues. The J segment lost 5 bases and the V segment lost 5 bases, leaving 8 bases of the junction unmatched. Germline loops: CDR1 SGHTA, CDR2 FQGNSA. CDR3 sequence reads: CASSARTGFETQYF. CDR3 DNA sequence: TGTGCCAGCAGCGCAAGGACAGGTTTTGAGACCCAGTACTTC.

The V and J genes are TRBV5-1 and TRBJ2-3, with a tentative D call TRBD2 (6 bases). This CDR3 has 14 amino acids. Deletions cut 6 bases from V and 2 bases from J, with 13 bases between. The germline V gene has CDR1 SGHRS and CDR2 YFSETQ. The CDR3 loop is CASTAGSPTDTQYF. The CDR3 region has the DNA TGCGCCAGCACCGCGGGAAGCCCCACAGATACGCAGTATTTT.

This chain joins TRBV24-1 and TRBJ2-3, with 7 nucleotides matching TRBD1. V was clipped by 3 bases and J by 5 bases; unmatched bases: 13. Germline V gene sequence: CDR1 KGHDR, CDR2 SFDVKD. The CDR3 is 17 amino acids. The CDR3 reads CATSDPLQGIMGDTQYF. DNA for the CDR3: TGTGCCACCAGTGATCCCCTACAGGGGATAATGGGAGATACGCAGTATTTT.

The chain has TRBV7-9 and TRBJ1-5, with D possibly matching TRBD1 (6 bases). V was cut by 5 bases and J by 6 bases, with 11 bases left in between. The CDR3 is 13 residues long. The germline gives CDR1 SEHNR, CDR2 FQNEAQ (reference sequence). CDR3 residues: CASSPGTIQPQHF. The DNA for the CDR3 is TGTGCCAGCAGCCCTGGGACAATTCAGCCCCAGCATTTT. Full variable domain (remainder filled in from reference TRBV7-9 and TRBJ1-5): DTGVSQNPRHKITKRGQNVTFRCDPISEHNRLYWYRQTLGQGPEFLTYFQNEAQLEKSRLLSDRFSAERPKGSFSTLEIQRTEQGDSAMYLCASSPGTIQPQHFGDGTRLSIL.

The V call is TRBV27, the J call TRBJ2-3; 7 bases agree with TRBD2. Losses at the gene ends were 5 bases for V and 5 bases for J; bases not matched to a gene: 16. CDR3 size: 17 residues. CDR1 is MNHEY and CDR2 is SMNVEV in the germline V gene (reference sequence). The CDR3 DNA is TGTGCCAGCAGTGCCCGTGGCGGGAGCGGAAGGGTAGATACGCAGTATTTT. Protein product: CASSARGGSGRVDTQYF.

The chain uses TRBV7-3 and TRBJ2-1; 8 bases align to TRBD1. J lost 9 bases, V lost 4 bases, and 8 bases had no gene match. This CDR3 has 14 residues. The germline gives CDR1 SGHTA, CDR2 FQGTGA. The chain's CDR3 is CASSSGQGGGEQFF. CDR3 DNA: TGTGCCAGCAGCTCCGGACAGGGCGGAGGTGAGCAGTTCTTC. The whole variable domain, remainder taken from reference TRBV7-3 and TRBJ2-1, is GAGVSQTPSNKVTEKGKYVELRCDPISGHTALYWYRQSLGQGPEFLIYFQGTGAADDSGLPNDRFFAVRPEGSVSTLKIQRTERGDSAVYLCASSSGQGGGEQFFGPGTRLTVL.

V is TRBV10-3 and J is TRBJ1-2, with D hard to call. Germline loops: CDR1 ENHRY, CDR2 SYGVKD. V was pared by 0 bases and J by 7 bases, with 6 bases between. The CDR3 length is 12 residues. CDR3: CAISESLLGYTF. CDR3 in DNA: TGTGCCATCAGTGAGTCGTTACTTGGCTACACCTTC.

This clone was observed a few times. The chain joins TRBV7-3 to TRBJ2-3, with D perhaps matching TRBD1 (6 bases). V was trimmed by 2 bases and J by 2 bases, leaving 17 bases between them. Germline loops: CDR1 SGHTA, CDR2 FQGTGA. The CDR3 length is 17 residues. The CDR3 nucleotides are TGTGCCAGCAGCTTAGGTGGGGGCATAACCTCCACAGATACGCAGTATTTT. This gives the protein CASSLGGGITSTDTQYF.

Only a few counts were recorded for this clone. The J gene is TRBJ1-1, the V gene TRBV5-1; D may be TRBD1 (6 bases). This CDR3 is 15 amino acids long. Per the germline V gene, CDR1 is SGHRS and CDR2 is YFSETQ. V gave up 4 bases and J gave up 7 bases, with 20 bases separating them. CDR3 protein: CASSPYRGQIDEAFF. The CDR3 DNA follows: TGCGCCAGCAGCCCATACCGGGGACAAATAGATGAAGCTTTCTTT.